The 21 T cell receptor beta chains in this list originate from one sample, sequenced in a study of identical twins. TCRdb re-called the 5' RACE reads with MiXCR, one entry per CDR3 protein. The data hold 600,000 to 700,000 distinct CDR3 sequences, with around 20% observed a single time. The sample also formed part of further work on T cells expressing NK-cell markers.

The source material was PBMCs. The receptors were sampled from a woman between 18 and 29 years old in good health.

This chain connects TRBV29-1 to TRBJ2-7; D may be TRBD1 or TRBD2 (5 bases each). Trimming took off 5 bases at V and 0 bases at J, with 11 bases between the two ends. Germline V CDR1 and CDR2: SQVTM, ANQGSEA. This CDR3 is 13 amino acids long. In DNA form, the CDR3 reads TGCAGCGTTCTAGGGGACCACTCCTACGAGCAGTACTTC. Its protein is CSVLGDHSYEQYF.

The gene calls are TRBV20-1 and TRBJ2-3; D call uncertain. CDR3 length equals 12 residues. The germline V gene encodes CDR1 DFQATT and CDR2 SNEGSKA (reference sequence). The V gene lost 5 bases and the J gene lost 4 bases, with 10 bases spanning the gap. CDR3 residues: CSARLRADTQYF. The CDR3 nucleotides are TGCAGTGCTCGCCTTAGGGCAGATACGCAGTATTTT.

This clonotype came up many times. J is TRBJ2-3 and V is TRBV7-8, with D hard to call. Trimming pared 11 bases from V and 0 bases from J, leaving 15 bases between. The CDR3 has 14 residues. The germline V gene has CDR1 SGHVS and CDR2 FQNEAQ. This CDR3 reads CAPSRLSSTDTQYF. In DNA, the CDR3 is TGTGCCCCATCACGACTCTCTAGCACAGATACGCAGTATTTT.

The chain uses TRBV2 and TRBJ2-1; D perhaps matches TRBD2 (6 bases). The CDR3 is 13 amino acids. V was clipped by 3 bases and J by 9 bases, with 12 bases between them. The germline gives CDR1 SNHLY, CDR2 FYNNEI. In DNA, the CDR3 is TGTGCCAGCAGTGACTTCCCGCGGGGTGAGCAGTTCTTC. Protein: CASSDFPRGEQFF.

There are a few counts of this clonotype. The rearrangement uses TRBV20-1 and TRBJ2-1; D might be TRBD2 (5 bases). V dropped 0 bases and J dropped 0 bases, with 12 bases sitting between them. This CDR3 has 16 amino acids. The germline gives CDR1 DFQATT, CDR2 SNEGSKA (reference sequence). CDR3 amino acids: CSARDQADPSYNEQFF. The CDR3 DNA is TGCAGTGCTAGAGATCAAGCGGACCCCTCCTACAATGAGCAGTTCTTC.

This clonotype occurred a few times. This sequence joins TRBV4-3 and TRBJ2-2; 13 bases match TRBD2. The CDR3 covers 17 residues. The ends lost 0 bases at V and 5 bases at J; junction bases unmatched: 3. CDR1 and CDR2 from the germline V gene are LGHNA and YSLEER. The CDR3 reads CASSQDRTSGGTGELFF. CDR3 DNA sequence: TGCGCCAGCAGCCAAGATAGGACTAGCGGGGGAACCGGGGAGCTGTTTTTT.

This clonotype was counted a few times. V is TRBV18 and J is TRBJ2-5; D gene ambiguous. Germline lookup yields CDR1 KGHSH and CDR2 LQKENI. The V gene lost 3 bases and the J gene lost 5 bases, with 7 bases spanning the gap. CDR3 length: 12 residues. The CDR3 sequence is CASSPPWETQYF. As DNA, the CDR3 is TGTGCCAGCTCACCCCCCTGGGAGACCCAGTACTTC.

The DNA for the CDR3 is TGTGCCAGCAGTTTGTCGCTCGAGGAGACCCAGTACTTC. Its translation: CASSLSLEETQYF. The chain carries TRBV12-3 or TRBV12-4 and TRBJ2-5; D is unclear. The CDR3 is 13 residues long. V was pared by 3 bases and J by 5 bases, with 10 bases between.

The V call is TRBV6-1, the J call TRBJ1-4; weak D call: TRBD1 (6 bases). This CDR3 region has 14 residues. Germline CDR1 and CDR2: MNHNS and SASEGT. V lost 7 bases and J 8 bases, leaving 17 bases between the germline ends. CDR3 amino acids: CASTGGTIREKLFF. CDR3 nucleotides: TGTGCCAGCACCGGAGGGACAATCAGGGAAAAACTGTTTTTT.

This sequence joins TRBV4-1 and TRBJ2-1; 13 nucleotides align to TRBD2. This CDR3 region has 18 residues. Germline CDR1 reads MGHRA; CDR2 reads YSYEKL. The junction had 9 bases not matched to a gene; V was cut back by 2 bases and J by 5 bases. CDR3 region: CASSQRSPGLAGNNEQFF. The CDR3 region has the DNA TGCGCCAGCAGCCAACGTTCTCCGGGACTAGCGGGGAACAATGAGCAGTTCTTC.

V is TRBV15 and J is TRBJ2-3; no definite D call. Germline CDR1 reads LNHNV; CDR2 reads YYDKDF (reference sequence). CDR3 length equals 17 residues. V was shortened by 1 base and J by 6 bases, with 20 bases between the two germline ends. CDR3 in DNA: TGTGCCACCAGCAGAGCCTCTAGTCTAGGAGATGGTGATACGCAGTATTTT. This sequence encodes CATSRASSLGDGDTQYF.

The CDR3 sequence: CAWSVWAGEQFF. The CDR3 DNA sequence: TGTGCCTGGAGTGTATGGGCAGGTGAGCAGTTCTTC. The chain has TRBV30 and TRBJ2-1, with D uncertain. The length of the CDR3 is 12 residues. Germline values: CDR1 GTSNPN, CDR2 SVGIG (reference sequence). The V end lost 0 bases, the J end lost 9 bases, and 9 bases lay between the germline ends.

The V gene is TRBV4-2, the J gene TRBJ1-1; D is perhaps TRBD1 (5 bases). The V gene's germline CDR1 is LGHNA and CDR2 YNFKEQ. V was pared by 6 bases and J by 3 bases, with 17 bases between. The CDR3 extends over 15 amino acids. The CDR3 DNA is TGTGCCAGCAGTCCATGGCCCGGGGGGGACACTGAAGCTTTCTTT. Its protein product is CASSPWPGGDTEAFF.

This clonotype was observed at least ten times. The chain is built from TRBV29-1 and TRBJ2-1, with TRBD2 matching over 9 bases. The junction had 3 bases not matched to a gene; V was cut back by 3 bases and J by 3 bases. The germline gives CDR1 SQVTM, CDR2 ANQGSEA. The CDR3 has 14 amino acids. CDR3 sequence reads: CSVDLAGNYNEQFF. CDR3 DNA: TGCAGCGTTGACCTAGCGGGGAACTACAATGAGCAGTTCTTC.

This clonotype has only a few counts. The CDR3 nucleotides are TGTGCCAGCAGCTTTATGGCAGCAAACACTGAAGCTTTCTTT. This gives the protein CASSFMAANTEAFF. The chain is built from TRBV11-1 and TRBJ1-1; unclear D gene. The V gene lost 3 bases and the J gene lost 2 bases, with 10 bases spanning the gap. The CDR3 extends over 14 amino acids. Per germline, CDR1 SGHAT and CDR2 FQDESV (reference sequence).

The chain carries TRBV6-1 and TRBJ2-4; 7 nucleotides match TRBD1. CDR3 length: 13 amino acids. V lost 6 bases and J lost 4; bases outside the gene matches: 3. CDR1 is MNHNS and CDR2 is SASEGT in the germline V gene. The CDR3 DNA is TGTGCCAGCAGCCAGGGACAGAAAAACATTCAGTACTTC. Its translation: CASSQGQKNIQYF.

In this sample, this clonotype turned up many times. J is TRBJ2-3 and V is TRBV20-1, with 10 positions matching TRBD2. The CDR3 extends over 15 amino acids. V lost 3 bases, J lost 2 bases, and 5 bases stayed unmatched. Germline V gene sequence: CDR1 DFQATT, CDR2 SNEGSKA (reference sequence). The CDR3 reads CSASPSGGYTDTQYF. CDR3 bases: TGCAGTGCTAGCCCTAGCGGGGGTTACACAGATACGCAGTATTTT.

This chain joins TRBV27 and TRBJ2-2; 7 bases match TRBD1. The germline V gene has CDR1 MNHEY and CDR2 SMNVEV (reference sequence). The length of the CDR3 is 15 residues. Losses at the gene ends were 7 bases for V and 0 bases for J; bases not matched to a gene: 5. The CDR3 here is CASKGQLANTGELFF. CDR3 coding DNA: TGTGCCAGCAAGGGACAGTTAGCGAACACCGGGGAGCTGTTTTTT.

The chain links TRBV5-6 to TRBJ2-3, with D maybe TRBD2 (5 bases). The CDR3 has 13 residues. V was trimmed by 4 bases and J by 5 bases, leaving 11 bases between them. CDR1 SGHDT and CDR2 YYEEEE come from the germline V gene. The CDR3 nucleotides are TGTGCCAGCAGCGCCGAACGGGGAGATACGCAGTATTTT. It encodes CASSAERGDTQYF.

The chain links TRBV12-3 or TRBV12-4 to TRBJ1-4, with a weak D call TRBD1 (5 bases). The CDR3 length is 15 residues. Between the trimmed V and J ends, which lost 3 bases and 5 bases, there was a span of 13 bases. CDR3 protein: CASSLRKWGNEKLFF. The CDR3 nucleotides are TGTGCCAGCAGTTTGCGGAAGTGGGGGAATGAAAAACTGTTTTTT.

This clonotype was found many times. V gene TRBV29-1 combines with J gene TRBJ2-5, with TRBD2 matching 13 bases. The CDR3 runs to 13 residues. The germline CDR1 and CDR2 sequences are SQVTM and ANQGSEA. V dropped 7 bases and J dropped 5; count of bases not matched to a gene: 4. CDR3 in DNA: TGCAGCGCCGGACTAGCGGGAGTGGAGACCCAGTACTTC. Protein: CSAGLAGVETQYF.